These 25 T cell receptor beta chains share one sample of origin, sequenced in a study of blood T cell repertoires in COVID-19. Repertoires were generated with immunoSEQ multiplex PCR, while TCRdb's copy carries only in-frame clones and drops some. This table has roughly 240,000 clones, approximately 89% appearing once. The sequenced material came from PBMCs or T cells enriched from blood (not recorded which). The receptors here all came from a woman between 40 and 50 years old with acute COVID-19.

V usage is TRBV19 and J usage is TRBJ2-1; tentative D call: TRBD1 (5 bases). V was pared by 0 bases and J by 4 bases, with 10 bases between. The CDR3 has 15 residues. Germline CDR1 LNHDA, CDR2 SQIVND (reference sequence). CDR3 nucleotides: TGTGCCAGTAGTATAGACAGGGAAAGTTACAATGAGCAGTTCTTC. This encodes CASSIDRESYNEQFF.

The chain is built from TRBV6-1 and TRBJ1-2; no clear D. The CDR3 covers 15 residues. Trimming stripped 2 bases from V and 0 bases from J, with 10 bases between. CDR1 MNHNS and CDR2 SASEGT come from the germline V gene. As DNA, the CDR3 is TGTGCCAGCAGTGAATTCGCGCTTGCTAACTATGGCTACACCTTC. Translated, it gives CASSEFALANYGYTF.

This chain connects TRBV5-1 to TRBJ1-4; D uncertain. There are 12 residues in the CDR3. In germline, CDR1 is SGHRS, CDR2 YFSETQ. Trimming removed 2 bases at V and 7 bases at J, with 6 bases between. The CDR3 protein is CASSFDSEKLFF. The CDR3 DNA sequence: TGCGCCAGCAGCTTCGATAGTGAAAAACTGTTTTTT.

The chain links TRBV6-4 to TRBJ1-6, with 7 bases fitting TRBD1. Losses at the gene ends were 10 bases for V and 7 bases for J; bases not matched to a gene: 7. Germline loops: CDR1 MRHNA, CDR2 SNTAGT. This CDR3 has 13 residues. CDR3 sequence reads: CATRQGGNSPLHF. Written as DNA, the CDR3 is TGTGCCACCAGACAGGGTGGAAATTCACCCCTCCACTTT.

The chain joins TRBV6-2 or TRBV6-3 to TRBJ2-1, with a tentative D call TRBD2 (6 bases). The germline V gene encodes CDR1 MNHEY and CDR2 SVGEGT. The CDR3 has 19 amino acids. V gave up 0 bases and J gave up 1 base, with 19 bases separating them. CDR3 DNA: TGTGCCAGCAGTTACTCGGTGGGGGTCGGGGGAGCGTCCTACAATGAGCAGTTCTTC. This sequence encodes CASSYSVGVGGASYNEQFF.

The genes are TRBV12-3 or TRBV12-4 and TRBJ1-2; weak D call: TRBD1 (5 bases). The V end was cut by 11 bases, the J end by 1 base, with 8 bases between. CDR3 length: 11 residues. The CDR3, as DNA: TGTGCCTGTGACAGTAACTATGGCTACACCTTC. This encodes CACDSNYGYTF.

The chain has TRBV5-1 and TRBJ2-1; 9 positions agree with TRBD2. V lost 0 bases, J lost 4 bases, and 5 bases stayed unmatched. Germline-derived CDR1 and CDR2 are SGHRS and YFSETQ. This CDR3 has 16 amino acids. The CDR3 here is CASSLVLAGTYNEQFF. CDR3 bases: TGCGCCAGCAGCTTGGTGCTAGCGGGGACGTACAATGAGCAGTTCTTC.

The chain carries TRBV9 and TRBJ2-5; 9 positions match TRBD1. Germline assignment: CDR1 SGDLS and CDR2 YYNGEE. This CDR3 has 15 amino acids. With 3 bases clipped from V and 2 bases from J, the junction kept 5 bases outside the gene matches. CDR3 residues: CASSARDREQETQYF. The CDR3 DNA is TGTGCCAGCAGCGCCCGGGACAGGGAACAAGAGACCCAGTACTTC.

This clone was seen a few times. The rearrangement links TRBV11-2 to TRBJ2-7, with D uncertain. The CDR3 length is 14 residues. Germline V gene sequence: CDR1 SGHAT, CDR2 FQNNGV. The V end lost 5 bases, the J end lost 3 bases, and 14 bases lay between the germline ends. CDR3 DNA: TGTGCCAGCAGCCCCGCTCGCGTGTTCTACGAGCAGTACTTC. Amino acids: CASSPARVFYEQYF.

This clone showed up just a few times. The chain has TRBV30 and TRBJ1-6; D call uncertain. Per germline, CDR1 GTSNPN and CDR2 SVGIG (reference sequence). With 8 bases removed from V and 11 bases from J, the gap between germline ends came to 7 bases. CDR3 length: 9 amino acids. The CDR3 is CAGGTPLHF. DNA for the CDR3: TGTGCCGGAGGGACACCCCTCCACTTT.

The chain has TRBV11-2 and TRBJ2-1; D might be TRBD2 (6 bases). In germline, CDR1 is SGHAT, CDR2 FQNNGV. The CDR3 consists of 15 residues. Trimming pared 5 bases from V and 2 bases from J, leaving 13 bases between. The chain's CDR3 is CASSPGTGAYNEQFF. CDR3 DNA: TGTGCCAGCAGCCCAGGGACTGGTGCCTACAATGAGCAGTTCTTC. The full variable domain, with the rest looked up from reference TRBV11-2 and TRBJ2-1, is EAGVAQSPRYKIIEKRQSVAFWCNPISGHATLYWYQQILGQGPKLLIQFQNNGVVDDSQLPKDRFSAERLKGVDSTLKIQPAKLEDSAVYLCASSPGTGAYNEQFFGPGTRLTVL.

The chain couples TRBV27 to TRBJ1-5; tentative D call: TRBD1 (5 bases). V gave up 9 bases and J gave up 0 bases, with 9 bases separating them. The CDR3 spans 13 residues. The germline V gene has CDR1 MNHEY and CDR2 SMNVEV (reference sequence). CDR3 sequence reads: CASGAGSNQPQHF. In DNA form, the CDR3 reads TGTGCCAGTGGGGCCGGTAGCAATCAGCCCCAGCATTTT.

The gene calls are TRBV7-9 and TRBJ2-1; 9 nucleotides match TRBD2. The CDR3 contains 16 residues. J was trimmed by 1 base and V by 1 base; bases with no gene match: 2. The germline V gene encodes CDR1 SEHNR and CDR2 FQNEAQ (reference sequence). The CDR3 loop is CASSLGSGSSYNEQFF. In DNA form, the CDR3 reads TGTGCCAGCAGCTTAGGTAGCGGGAGTTCCTACAATGAGCAGTTCTTC.

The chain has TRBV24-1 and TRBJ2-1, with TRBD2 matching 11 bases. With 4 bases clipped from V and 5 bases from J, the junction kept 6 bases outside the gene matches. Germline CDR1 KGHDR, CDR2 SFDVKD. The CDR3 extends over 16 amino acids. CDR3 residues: CATSDPTSGRNNEQFF. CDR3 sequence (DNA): TGTGCCACCAGTGACCCTACTAGCGGGAGAAACAATGAGCAGTTCTTC.

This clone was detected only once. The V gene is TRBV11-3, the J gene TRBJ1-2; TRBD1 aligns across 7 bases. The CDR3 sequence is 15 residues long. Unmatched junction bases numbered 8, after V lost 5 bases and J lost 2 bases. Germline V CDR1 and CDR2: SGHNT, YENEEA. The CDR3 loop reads CASSNRQGANYGYTF. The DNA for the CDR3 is TGTGCCAGCAGCAATCGACAGGGTGCGAACTATGGCTACACCTTC.

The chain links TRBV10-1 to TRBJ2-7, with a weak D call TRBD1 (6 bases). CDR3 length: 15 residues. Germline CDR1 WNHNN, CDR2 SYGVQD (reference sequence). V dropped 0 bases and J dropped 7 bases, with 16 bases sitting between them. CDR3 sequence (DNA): TGCGCCAGCAGTGAGTCCCTTCCAGGGGTGGGGGAGCAGTACTTC. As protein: CASSESLPGVGEQYF.

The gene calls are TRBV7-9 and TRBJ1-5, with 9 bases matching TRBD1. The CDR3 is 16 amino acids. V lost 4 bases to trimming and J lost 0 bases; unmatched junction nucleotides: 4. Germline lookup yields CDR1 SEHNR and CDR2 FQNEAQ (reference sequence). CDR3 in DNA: TGTGCCAGCAGCTGGGGACAGGGAATTAGCAATCAGCCCCAGCATTTT. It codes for CASSWGQGISNQPQHF.

The CDR3 is CAWKGDTKSNQPQHF. CDR3 sequence (DNA): TGTGCCTGGAAGGGGGACACTAAAAGCAATCAGCCCCAGCATTTT. The rearrangement uses TRBV30 and TRBJ1-5, with TRBD1 as a possible D gene (6 bases). CDR1 and CDR2 from the germline V gene are GTSNPN and SVGIG (reference sequence). CDR3 size: 15 residues. Trimming took off 4 bases at V and 1 base at J, with 14 bases between the two ends.

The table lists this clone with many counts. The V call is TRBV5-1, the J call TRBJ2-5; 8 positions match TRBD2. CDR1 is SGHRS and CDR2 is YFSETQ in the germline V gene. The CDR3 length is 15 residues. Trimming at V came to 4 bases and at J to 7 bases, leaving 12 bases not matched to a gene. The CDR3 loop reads CASSIGTRSRPTQYF. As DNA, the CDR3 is TGCGCCAGCAGCATAGGGACTAGATCTCGACCGACCCAGTACTTC.

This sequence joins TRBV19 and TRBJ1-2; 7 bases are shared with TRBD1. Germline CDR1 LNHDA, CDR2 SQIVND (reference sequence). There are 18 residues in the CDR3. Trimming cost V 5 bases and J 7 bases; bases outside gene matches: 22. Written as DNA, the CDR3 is TGTGCCAGTAGTGGCTTCTCTCGGGACAGTGCGCATAAGGGTGGCTACACCTTC. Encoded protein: CASSGFSRDSAHKGGYTF.

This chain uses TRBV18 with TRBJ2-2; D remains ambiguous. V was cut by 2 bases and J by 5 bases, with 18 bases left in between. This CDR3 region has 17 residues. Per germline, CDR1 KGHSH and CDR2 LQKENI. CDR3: CASSPSDGDTGTGELFF. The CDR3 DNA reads TGTGCCAGCTCACCATCGGATGGAGATACTGGAACCGGGGAGCTGTTTTTT.

The CDR3 region has the DNA TGTGCCAGTAGTATGGCCAGGGCCCTATGGTACACTGAAGCTTTCTTT. This encodes CASSMARALWYTEAFF. The chain employs TRBV19 and TRBJ1-1; tentatively, D is TRBD1 (5 bases). This CDR3 has 16 amino acids. V lost 3 bases, J lost 3 bases, and 17 bases lay in between. Germline V gene lookup returns CDR1 LNHDA and CDR2 SQIVND (reference sequence).

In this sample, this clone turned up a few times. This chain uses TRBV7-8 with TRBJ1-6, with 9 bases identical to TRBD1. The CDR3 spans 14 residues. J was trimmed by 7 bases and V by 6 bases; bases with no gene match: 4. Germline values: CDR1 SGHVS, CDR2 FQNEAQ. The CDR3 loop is CASSSTGGNSPLHF. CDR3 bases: TGTGCCAGCAGTTCAACAGGGGGCAATTCACCCCTCCACTTT.

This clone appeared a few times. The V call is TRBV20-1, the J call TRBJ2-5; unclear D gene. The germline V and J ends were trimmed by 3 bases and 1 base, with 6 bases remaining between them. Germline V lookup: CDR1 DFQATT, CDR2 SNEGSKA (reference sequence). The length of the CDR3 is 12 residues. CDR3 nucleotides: TGCAGTGCTAGTCCATTCCAAGAGACCCAGTACTTC. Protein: CSASPFQETQYF.

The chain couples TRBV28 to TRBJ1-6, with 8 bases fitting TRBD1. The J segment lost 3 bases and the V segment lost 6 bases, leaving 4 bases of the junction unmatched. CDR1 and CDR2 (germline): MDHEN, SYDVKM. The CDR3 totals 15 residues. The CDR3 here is CASSLGQVYNSPLHF. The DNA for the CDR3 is TGTGCCAGCAGCCTGGGACAGGTCTATAATTCACCCCTCCACTTT.